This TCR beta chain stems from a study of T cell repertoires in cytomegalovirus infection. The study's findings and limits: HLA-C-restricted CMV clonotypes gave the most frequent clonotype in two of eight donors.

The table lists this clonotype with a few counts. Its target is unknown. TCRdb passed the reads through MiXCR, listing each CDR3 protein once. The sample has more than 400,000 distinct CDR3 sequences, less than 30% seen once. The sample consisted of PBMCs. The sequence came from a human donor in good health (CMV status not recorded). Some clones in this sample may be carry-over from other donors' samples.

The CDR3 sequence is CASSLTIDQPQHF. The CDR3 DNA is TGTGCCAGCAGCTTAACGATAGATCAGCCCCAGCATTTT. The rearrangement joins TRBV11-3 to TRBJ1-5, with D uncertain. The CDR3 totals 13 residues. Trimming removed 2 bases at V and 5 bases at J, with 7 bases between. Germline-derived CDR1 and CDR2 are SGHNT and YENEEA. The full variable domain, rest sourced from reference TRBV11-3 and TRBJ1-5, is EAGVVQSPRYKIIEKKQPVAFWCNPISGHNTLYWYLQNLGQGPELLIRYENEEAVDDSQLPKDRFSAERLKGVDSTLKIQPAELGDSAVYLCASSLTIDQPQHFGDGTRLSIL.